The clone carrying this TCR beta chain was seen ten or more times. Antigen unknown. At one of its ends the junction is not consistent with the germline gene, which may arise from a read error. The CDR3 spans 13 residues. This specimen belongs to a study of identical twins. The study's findings and limits: Abundant beta clonotypes from cord blood bore fewer insertions; memory repertoires lacked this pattern.

Using its own MiXCR run on the 5' RACE reads, TCRdb lists one record per CDR3 protein. The sample yields roughly 190,000 distinct CDR3 sequences, roughly 15% seen once. The sample also formed part of further work on T cells expressing NK-cell markers.

This TCR came from a young woman in good health. The sequencing sample was made of CD8+ T cells sorted from blood. This sequence joins TRBV12-3 or TRBV12-4 and TRBJ2-3, with a possible D match to TRBD2 (5 bases). The CDR3 protein is CASSLALTDTQYF. The CDR3, as DNA: TGTGCCAGCAGCTTAGCGCTCACAGATACGCAGTATTTT.